This entry lists 18 T cell receptor beta chains sequenced from one sample in a study of blood T cells in healthy people across ages. Through a sample-barcoded 5' primer and a J-beta primer mix, a second PCR was run for about 6 to 12 cycles. TCRdb called the 5' RACE reads again in MiXCR, with one record for every CDR3 protein. The repertoire consists of around 750,000 distinct CDR3 sequences, with 53% occurring once and the leading ten covering 41%. The source material was blood. All receptors come from an elderly man in good health.

In its sample, this clonotype was seen many times. The V gene is TRBV29-1, the J gene TRBJ2-1; TRBD2 matches 10 bases. The CDR3 runs to 15 residues. With 3 bases clipped from V and 3 bases from J, the junction kept 5 bases outside the gene matches. CDR1 is SQVTM, CDR2 ANQGSEA, per germline. The CDR3 loop reads CSVETTSGHYNEQFF. DNA for the CDR3: TGCAGCGTTGAGACGACTAGCGGGCACTACAATGAGCAGTTCTTC.

Only a few counts were recorded for this clonotype. J is TRBJ1-5 and V is TRBV2; 9 bases are shared with TRBD1. V dropped 4 bases and J dropped 6; count of bases not matched to a gene: 1. In germline, CDR1 is SNHLY, CDR2 FYNNEI. The CDR3 runs 13 residues. This CDR3 reads CASSGQGGQPQHF. CDR3 nucleotide sequence: TGTGCCAGCAGTGGACAGGGGGGTCAGCCCCAGCATTTT.

This clonotype was seen a handful of times. V and J are TRBV20-1 and TRBJ2-7; D is possibly TRBD1 (5 bases). CDR1 and CDR2 (germline): DFQATT, SNEGSKA (reference sequence). This CDR3 has 13 residues. V was pared by 0 bases and J by 6 bases, with 12 bases between. Here the CDR3 DNA reads TGCAGTGCTAGAGAGGGCAGGGTGGGCGAGCAGTACTTC. Translated, it gives CSAREGRVGEQYF.

J is TRBJ1-4 and V is TRBV7-6; D is perhaps TRBD1 (5 bases). The germline V gene encodes CDR1 SGHVS and CDR2 FNYEAQ. Trimming pared 3 bases from V and 8 bases from J, leaving 10 bases between. The CDR3 spans 13 residues. CDR3 coding DNA: TGTGCCAGCAGCTTGCAGGGCGAAGAAAAACTGTTTTTT. It specifies CASSLQGEEKLFF.

The V gene is TRBV20-1, the J gene TRBJ2-4; 7 nucleotides match TRBD2. CDR3 length equals 15 residues. The V segment lost 3 bases and the J segment 0 bases; nucleotides outside the gene matches: 5. Germline assignment: CDR1 DFQATT and CDR2 SNEGSKA (reference sequence). CDR3 nucleotides: TGCAGTGCTAGCCCATTAGCGGGAGCCAAAAACATTCAGTACTTC. Residues: CSASPLAGAKNIQYF.

This clonotype was observed a few times. The V and J genes are TRBV2 and TRBJ1-4, with no clear D. With 7 bases removed from V and 8 bases from J, the gap between germline ends came to 11 bases. CDR3 size: 12 residues. CDR1 is SNHLY and CDR2 is FYNNEI in the germline V gene. The CDR3 loop is CASNAGGEKLFF. CDR3 coding DNA: TGTGCCAGCAACGCAGGAGGGGAAAAACTGTTTTTT.

V is TRBV5-1 and J is TRBJ1-1; D might be TRBD1 (5 bases). This CDR3 spans 14 amino acids. Per the germline V gene, CDR1 is SGHRS and CDR2 is YFSETQ. V lost 0 bases, J lost 5 bases, and 11 bases lay in between. CDR3 DNA: TGCGCCAGCAGCTTGGAGGAGGGGAGGACTGAAGCTTTCTTT. The encoded protein is CASSLEEGRTEAFF.

The chain links TRBV20-1 to TRBJ2-3; 13 nucleotides match TRBD2. From germline, CDR1 is DFQATT and CDR2 SNEGSKA (reference sequence). J was trimmed by 6 bases and V by 5 bases; bases with no gene match: 8. The CDR3 runs 15 residues. The chain's CDR3 is CSAPGTSGKGDTQYF. In DNA, the CDR3 is TGCAGTGCTCCCGGGACTAGCGGGAAGGGGGATACGCAGTATTTT.

This clonotype was detected only a few times. The chain couples TRBV7-2 to TRBJ2-1; weak D call: TRBD2 (5 bases). This CDR3 is 16 amino acids long. Trimming removed 4 bases from V and 6 bases from J, with 19 bases in between. Germline V CDR1 and CDR2: SGHTA, FQGNSA. CDR3 sequence reads: CASSSERHKGSNEQFF. As DNA, the CDR3 is TGTGCCAGCAGCTCCGAGCGGCACAAGGGTTCCAATGAGCAGTTCTTC.

This sequence joins TRBV9 and TRBJ2-3; 7 bases agree with TRBD2. Germline CDR1 reads SGDLS; CDR2 reads YYNGEE. The CDR3 has 15 residues. V dropped 0 bases and J dropped 6; count of bases not matched to a gene: 7. CDR3 region: CASSVGAGAMDTQYF. CDR3 nucleotides: TGTGCCAGCAGCGTAGGGGCGGGAGCCATGGATACGCAGTATTTT.

Only a few counts were recorded for this clonotype. This chain uses TRBV7-2 with TRBJ1-1, with D maybe TRBD1 (5 bases). V gave up 1 base and J gave up 3 bases, with 12 bases separating them. Germline loops: CDR1 SGHTA, CDR2 FQGNSA. The CDR3 runs 15 residues. CDR3: CASSLGPGLYTEAFF. For the CDR3, the DNA is TGTGCCAGCAGCTTAGGTCCAGGGCTATACACTGAAGCTTTCTTT.

This clonotype was detected ten times or more. The CDR3 sequence: CASSRKEGAKNIQYF. The CDR3, as DNA: TGTGCCAGCAGCCGAAAAGAAGGAGCCAAAAACATTCAGTACTTC. The chain couples TRBV6-2 or TRBV6-3 to TRBJ2-4; D is undetermined. The CDR3 covers 15 residues. Germline assignment: CDR1 MNHEY and CDR2 SVGEGT. Trimming stripped 6 bases from V and 0 bases from J, with 12 bases between.

This clonotype has a count of ten or more. A read error may produce the germline difference seen at one junction end. The chain uses TRBV5-1 and TRBJ2-7; tentative D call: TRBD2 (6 bases). Germline loops: CDR1 SGHRS, CDR2 YFSETQ. There are 14 residues in the CDR3. CDR3: CASSLGTGAYEQYF. CDR3 bases: TGTGCCAGCAGCTTAGGGACGGGGGCCTACGAGCAGTACTTC.

This clonotype was found a few times. The genes are TRBV3-1 and TRBJ2-7, with unresolved D. Germline values: CDR1 LGHDT, CDR2 YNNKEL (reference sequence). CDR3 length equals 14 residues. V was trimmed by 4 bases and J by 7 bases, leaving 17 bases between them. CDR3 coding DNA: TGTGCCAGCAGCCCCCCCGGAGTTTTGAGGGAGCAGTACTTC. Translating gives CASSPPGVLREQYF.

Note on this clonotype: This may arise from a read error, as a much more abundant clone is one base away. V gene TRBV20-1 combines with J gene TRBJ2-5, with TRBD2 identical over 7 bases. Near its end, the DNA agrees better with TRBJ2-7, so the J call may be wrong. Germline-derived CDR1 and CDR2 are DFQATT and SNEGSKA (reference sequence). CDR3 size: 16 residues. In DNA, the CDR3 is TGCAGTGCTAGTCGAAACCTGGGCGGGAGTGAGGACGAGCAGTACTTC. Amino acids: CSASRNLGGSEDEQYF.

This CDR3 is CASSLTPNPRYAYF. The CDR3 DNA follows: TGCGCCAGCAGCTTGACACCTAACCCCAGATACGCGTATTTT. The chain combines TRBV5-1 with TRBJ2-3, with D hard to call. Trimming left V 1 base short and J 14 bases short, with 20 bases between. The CDR3 length is 14 residues. Per germline, CDR1 SGHRS and CDR2 YFSETQ.

This clonotype was seen only a few times. The gene calls are TRBV27 and TRBJ2-7; 7 bases align to TRBD1. The CDR3 has 16 residues. Germline V lookup: CDR1 MNHEY, CDR2 SMNVEV (reference sequence). V lost 0 bases and J lost 3; bases outside the gene matches: 8. The CDR3, as DNA: TGTGCCAGCAGTTTATCCCCGGGACAGCTTAACTACGAGCAGTACTTC. Translated: CASSLSPGQLNYEQYF.

The chain joins TRBV2 to TRBJ2-1; 14 bases agree with TRBD2. Germline values: CDR1 SNHLY, CDR2 FYNNEI. The J segment lost 6 bases and the V segment lost 6 bases, leaving 16 bases of the junction unmatched. The CDR3 is 19 residues long. CDR3 region: CASSPHRGLAGAPGNEQFF. CDR3 nucleotides: TGTGCCAGCAGCCCACATCGGGGACTAGCGGGAGCTCCCGGCAATGAGCAGTTCTTC.